Presented here are 31 T cell receptor beta chains from one specimen sequenced in a study of blood T cell repertoires in COVID-19. Assay used: immunoSEQ multiplex PCR; TCRdb lists only in-frame clones, some missing. The table records more than 65,000 clones, 82% of them present only once. The material sequenced was peripheral blood. All receptors come from a woman in her 70s with acute or convalescent COVID-19.

This chain links TRBV21-1 with TRBJ2-7; the D segment call TRBD2 is taken from the table without a DNA check. TRBV21-1 is a listed pseudogene. The CDR3 spans 12 residues. CDR3 nucleotides: TGTGCCAGCAGCAAACGGGGGTTCGGGCAGTACTTC. Residues: CASSKRGFGQYF.

This clone has a handful of counts. The chain carries TRBV7-2 and TRBJ2-5; 10 nucleotides line up with TRBD2. The germline CDR1 and CDR2 sequences are SGHTA and FQGNSA. The trim removed 1 base at V and 4 bases at J, leaving 3 bases unmatched. The CDR3 is made up of 15 amino acids. The CDR3 region is CASSLGAGGPETQYF. The DNA of the CDR3 is TGTGCCAGCAGCTTAGGAGCGGGAGGGCCAGAGACCCAGTACTTC.

This chain's CDR3 is CASSLGLSTSTDTQYF. The CDR3 bases are TGTGCCAGCAGCTTGGGGCTATCAACTAGCACAGATACGCAGTATTTT. The chain joins TRBV7-3 to TRBJ2-3; perhaps TRBD1 as D (5 bases). V was cut by 3 bases and J by 0 bases, with 13 bases left in between. Germline lookup yields CDR1 SGHTA and CDR2 FQGTGA. The CDR3 spans 16 residues.

This clone came up once. The V call is TRBV30, the J call TRBJ2-1, with 13 bases lining up with TRBD2. This CDR3 contains 14 residues. After removal of 5 bases from V and 6 bases from J, the junction contained 4 bases not matched to a gene. CDR1 and CDR2 from the germline V gene are GTSNPN and SVGIG (reference sequence). CDR3 sequence: CAWGLAGVSNEQFF. DNA of the CDR3: TGTGCCTGGGGACTAGCGGGAGTCAGCAATGAGCAGTTCTTC. Complete variable domain (other parts from reference TRBV30 and TRBJ2-1): SQTIHQWPATLVQPVGSPLSLECTVEGTSNPNLYWYRQAAGRGLQLLFYSVGIGQISSEVPQNLSASRPQDRQFILSSKKLLLSDSGFYLCAWGLAGVSNEQFFGPGTRLTVL.

This chain connects TRBV19 to TRBJ1-5; D is possibly TRBD1 (5 bases). Trimming took 3 bases from V and 6 from J, leaving 9 bases between them. This CDR3 is 13 amino acids long. In germline, CDR1 is LNHDA, CDR2 SQIVND (reference sequence). CDR3 loop: CASSIRGFQPQHF. As DNA, the CDR3 is TGTGCCAGTAGTATTCGGGGGTTTCAGCCCCAGCATTTT. The whole variable domain, filled in from reference TRBV19 and TRBJ1-5, reads DGGITQSPKYLFRKEGQNVTLSCEQNLNHDAMYWYRQDPGQGLRLIYYSQIVNDFQKGDIAEGYSVSREKKESFPLTVTSAQKNPTAFYLCASSIRGFQPQHFGDGTRLSIL.

V and J are TRBV10-1 and TRBJ2-2; no firm D call. CDR3 length: 16 amino acids. The V end lost 2 bases, the J end lost 0 bases, and 10 bases lay between the germline ends. Germline V gives CDR1 WNHNN, CDR2 SYGVQD (reference sequence). The CDR3 coding sequence is TGCGCCAGCAGTGAGAATGAACGGGCGAACACCGGGGAGCTGTTTTTT. It translates to CASSENERANTGELFF.

This clone showed up just once. The J gene is TRBJ1-6, the V gene TRBV5-1, with D unclear. The CDR3 has 14 amino acids. Trimming took 0 bases from V and 7 from J, leaving 8 bases between them. Per germline, CDR1 SGHRS and CDR2 YFSETQ. The CDR3 loop is CASSLEAGNSPLHF. CDR3 nucleotides: TGCGCCAGCAGCTTGGAGGCCGGGAATTCACCCCTCCACTTT.

V and J are TRBV29-1 and TRBJ1-1; D not certain. Looked up from germline, CDR1 is SQVTM and CDR2 is ANQGSEA. Trimming took off 4 bases at V and 1 base at J, with 7 bases between the two ends. The CDR3 sequence is 12 residues long. CDR3 DNA sequence: TGCAGCGTTGGACGGGAGAACACTGAAGCTTTCTTT. Protein product: CSVGRENTEAFF.

This clone was seen at least ten times. The rearrangement links TRBV7-9 to TRBJ2-1; D gene ambiguous. CDR3 length: 13 amino acids. Germline CDR1 SEHNR, CDR2 FQNEAQ (reference sequence). V was pared by 3 bases and J by 5 bases, with 8 bases between. Here the CDR3 DNA reads TGTGCCAGCAGCTTTTCAGAAAACAATGAGCAGTTCTTC. Encoded protein: CASSFSENNEQFF. The full variable domain, in which reference TRBV7-9 and TRBJ2-1 provide the parts outside the CDR3, is DTGVSQNPRHKITKRGQNVTFRCDPISEHNRLYWYRQTLGQGPEFLTYFQNEAQLEKSRLLSDRFSAERPKGSFSTLEIQRTEQGDSAMYLCASSFSENNEQFFGPGTRLTVL.

The chain links TRBV11-2 to TRBJ2-2; 12 bases fit TRBD2. This CDR3 spans 18 amino acids. Germline CDR1 and CDR2: SGHAT and FQNNGV. V shed 5 bases, J shed 4 bases, and the junction held 11 bases outside the gene matches. The CDR3 nucleotides read TGTGCCAGCAGCAGCTGGACTAGCGGGATCCGAGGCACCGGGGAGCTGTTTTTT. Its translation: CASSSWTSGIRGTGELFF.

In its sample, this clone was seen a few times. The chain employs TRBV30 and TRBJ2-2, with 8 positions matching TRBD1. Germline assignment: CDR1 GTSNPN and CDR2 SVGIG (reference sequence). With V trimmed by 5 bases and J by 5 bases, 7 bases remained unmatched. This CDR3 spans 14 amino acids. This CDR3 reads CAWLDRGRTGELFF. The CDR3 DNA is TGTGCCTGGCTTGACAGGGGTAGGACCGGGGAGCTGTTTTTT.

The chain combines TRBV7-2 with TRBJ1-4; TRBD1 matches 7 bases. The CDR3 runs 15 residues. Germline V gives CDR1 SGHTA, CDR2 FQGNSA. J was trimmed by 3 bases and V by 5 bases; bases with no gene match: 6. This CDR3 is CASSPTGRANEKLFF. DNA for the CDR3: TGTGCCAGCAGCCCGACAGGGCGAGCTAATGAAAAACTGTTTTTT.

This sequence joins TRBV11-2 and TRBJ1-5; TRBD1 aligns across 9 bases. The CDR3 sequence is 14 residues long. Germline lookup yields CDR1 SGHAT and CDR2 FQNNGV. Trimming took 5 bases from V and 5 from J; bases not matched to a gene: 4. This CDR3 is CASSPWTGDQPQHF. DNA for the CDR3: TGTGCCAGCAGCCCTTGGACAGGGGATCAGCCCCAGCATTTT.

This clone was recorded only once. V usage is TRBV11-1 and J usage is TRBJ2-7; TRBD2 might be the D (5 bases). The CDR3 covers 12 residues. V was pared by 5 bases and J by 4 bases, with 9 bases between. CDR1 SGHAT and CDR2 FQDESV come from the germline V gene (reference sequence). CDR3 protein: CASSETIYEQYF. The CDR3 DNA sequence: TGTGCCAGCAGCGAGACTATTTACGAGCAGTACTTC.

This sequence joins TRBV5-1 and TRBJ2-7; 9 bases fit TRBD1. V lost 4 bases and J lost 4; bases outside the gene matches: 9. The germline gives CDR1 SGHRS, CDR2 YFSETQ. This CDR3 is built from 15 residues. The CDR3 region is CASSRRDREIYEQYF. DNA of the CDR3: TGCGCCAGCAGCCGTCGGGACAGGGAAATTTACGAGCAGTACTTC.

V gene TRBV4-2 combines with J gene TRBJ2-3, with D perhaps TRBD2 (6 bases). V gave up 0 bases and J gave up 2 bases, with 15 bases separating them. The CDR3 spans 17 residues. Per germline, CDR1 LGHNA and CDR2 YNFKEQ. CDR3 sequence reads: CASSQETALAATDTQYF. CDR3 nucleotides: TGTGCCAGCAGCCAAGAGACAGCCTTAGCGGCCACAGATACGCAGTATTTT.

This clone was observed a handful of times. This sequence joins TRBV30 and TRBJ1-4; 9 bases map to TRBD1. V was pared by 0 bases and J by 8 bases, with 7 bases of the junction left unmatched. Germline CDR1 reads GTSNPN; CDR2 reads SVGIG (reference sequence). This CDR3 spans 15 amino acids. The CDR3 sequence: CAWSVPGQGVEKLFF. DNA for the CDR3: TGTGCCTGGAGTGTACCGGGACAGGGAGTCGAAAAACTGTTTTTT.

V is TRBV18 and J is TRBJ2-5, with 7 bases matching TRBD1. The CDR3 totals 15 residues. V lost 2 bases to trimming and J lost 5 bases; unmatched junction nucleotides: 8. The germline V gene has CDR1 KGHSH and CDR2 LQKENI. Here the CDR3 reads CASSPTTGSLETQYF. Here the CDR3 DNA reads TGTGCCAGCTCACCAACGACAGGGAGTCTGGAGACCCAGTACTTC.

The rearrangement uses TRBV7-9 and TRBJ2-7; TRBD2 matches at 8 bases. Germline V CDR1 and CDR2: SEHNR, FQNEAQ (reference sequence). The CDR3 has 17 amino acids. Losses at the gene ends were 5 bases for V and 5 bases for J; bases not matched to a gene: 17. The CDR3 nucleotides read TGTGCCAGCAGCCTCAGCGGGAGAGGCACCATGCTCCACGAGCAGTACTTC. Protein: CASSLSGRGTMLHEQYF.

V and J are TRBV23-1 and TRBJ2-7; 7 nucleotides line up with TRBD1. TRBV23-1 is an ORF, and what it does is uncertain. The CDR3 runs to 15 residues. Trimming removed 8 bases from V and 0 bases from J; junction bases left unmatched: 10. CDR3 nucleotides: TGCGCCAGCTCACGAGGACAGGAGAGCTCCTACGAGCAGTACTTC. Translated: CASSRGQESSYEQYF.

Only one count was recorded for this clone. This chain uses TRBV29-1 with TRBJ2-7, with TRBD2 matching 9 bases. CDR1 and CDR2 from the germline V gene are SQVTM and ANQGSEA. Trimming took 6 bases from V and 6 from J; bases not matched to a gene: 15. This CDR3 contains 15 residues. CDR3: CSVGARSGRKSEQYF. The CDR3 region has the DNA TGCAGCGTGGGAGCCCGTAGCGGGAGAAAGTCCGAGCAGTACTTC.

The count of this clone is one. The V call is TRBV20-1, the J call TRBJ2-3; 12 bases match TRBD2. With 3 bases clipped from V and 4 bases from J, the junction kept 5 bases outside the gene matches. CDR3 length equals 15 residues. Germline loops: CDR1 DFQATT, CDR2 SNEGSKA (reference sequence). The CDR3 DNA sequence: TGCAGTGCTAGTCTAGCGGGAGGGCCACCAGATACGCAGTATTTT. Its translation: CSASLAGGPPDTQYF.

J is TRBJ1-2 and V is TRBV9, with D possibly matching TRBD1 (5 bases). CDR3 size: 17 residues. Trimming removed 0 bases from V and 4 bases from J, with 19 bases in between. Germline V gene lookup returns CDR1 SGDLS and CDR2 YYNGEE. The CDR3 DNA follows: TGTGCCAGCAGCGTAGGAATCCAGGCGGGGCGAACCTATGGCTACACCTTC. As protein: CASSVGIQAGRTYGYTF.

This clone has only a few counts. The DNA of the CDR3 is TGTGCCAGTAGTATAGCATACAGGTTCCCCGATAGCAATCAGCCCCAGCATTTT. It is translated as CASSIAYRFPDSNQPQHF. The V call is TRBV19, the J call TRBJ1-5; tentatively, D is TRBD1 (5 bases). Trimming cost V 1 base and J 0 bases, with 16 bases left between them. This CDR3 is 18 amino acids long. CDR1 and CDR2 from the germline V gene are LNHDA and SQIVND (reference sequence).

This clone came up once. The chain's CDR3 is CSVVVGQAAGQYF. The CDR3 DNA is TGCAGCGTTGTCGTCGGCCAGGCAGCGGGGCAGTACTTC. The chain carries TRBV29-1 and TRBJ2-7; perhaps TRBD2 as D (6 bases). V was shortened by 4 bases and J by 9 bases, with 19 bases between the two germline ends. The CDR3 length is 13 residues. Per the germline V gene, CDR1 is SQVTM and CDR2 is ANQGSEA.

The table lists this clone with a few counts. The chain joins TRBV30 to TRBJ1-6, with D perhaps TRBD1 (6 bases). The CDR3 is made up of 12 amino acids. V lost 2 bases, J lost 10 bases, and 9 bases lay in between. Germline CDR1 is GTSNPN and CDR2 is SVGIG (reference sequence). The CDR3 DNA sequence: TGTGCCTGGAGTCCAGGGGAGTCACCCCTCCACTTT. Amino acid sequence: CAWSPGESPLHF. The full variable domain, rest sourced from reference TRBV30 and TRBJ1-6, is SQTIHQWPATLVQPVGSPLSLECTVEGTSNPNLYWYRQAAGRGLQLLFYSVGIGQISSEVPQNLSASRPQDRQFILSSKKLLLSDSGFYLCAWSPGESPLHFGNGTRLTVT.

This clone has a single count. This sequence joins TRBV6-5 and TRBJ1-6; TRBD1 matches at 9 bases. This CDR3 has 15 amino acids. J was trimmed by 7 bases and V by 0 bases; bases with no gene match: 1. Germline values: CDR1 MNHEY, CDR2 SVGAGI. Written as DNA, the CDR3 is TGTGCCAGCAGTTACTCGGGACAGGGAAATTCACCCCTCCACTTT. It codes for CASSYSGQGNSPLHF.

Comments on this clone: This sample also contains other DNA sequences that code for the same CDR3. The rearrangement links TRBV7-9 to TRBJ1-3; D perhaps matches TRBD1 (6 bases). The germline V gene has CDR1 SEHNR and CDR2 FQNEAQ (reference sequence). The CDR3 is 16 residues long. The V end was cut by 1 base, the J end by 0 bases, with 10 bases between. CDR3 bases: TGTGCCAGCAGCTTAGTCACAGGGTCCTCTGGAAACACCATATATTTT. Amino acid sequence: CASSLVTGSSGNTIYF.

CDR3 loop: CASSDAGGGREQFF. CDR3 coding DNA: TGTGCCAGCAGTGACGCGGGAGGTGGGAGGGAGCAGTTCTTC. The chain links TRBV6-1 to TRBJ2-1; TRBD2 matches 8 bases. Germline CDR1 MNHNS, CDR2 SASEGT. CDR3 length: 14 amino acids. J gave up 10 bases and V 3 bases, and 8 bases lay outside the gene matches.

The chain links TRBV7-8 to TRBJ2-2; D remains ambiguous. The germline V gene has CDR1 SGHVS and CDR2 FQNEAQ. The CDR3 is 12 residues long. V lost 4 bases, J lost 7 bases, and 7 bases lay in between. The CDR3, as DNA: TGTGCCAGCAGCTCATACGGCGGGGAGCTGTTTTTT. Translated, it gives CASSSYGGELFF.

V is TRBV30 and J is TRBJ1-3; D unclear. Germline V lookup: CDR1 GTSNPN, CDR2 SVGIG (reference sequence). Between the trimmed V and J ends, which lost 1 base and 0 bases, there was a span of 16 bases. This CDR3 spans 17 amino acids. In DNA, the CDR3 is TGTGCCTGGAGTGGGTATCGAGTCCGGGGCTCTGGAAACACCATATATTTT. Translation gives CAWSGYRVRGSGNTIYF.